This T cell receptor (beta chain) emerged from a study of blood T cell repertoires in COVID-19. Background on the study: From the United States, Italy and Spain came samples of acute and convalescent COVID-19.

Only in-frame clones appear in the TCRdb table, and some are missing; sequencing was by immunoSEQ multiplex PCR. The sample includes about 120,000 clones, around 83% seen only once; the top ten take 5% to 6.5%. Losses at the gene ends were 4 bases for V and 5 bases for J; bases not matched to a gene: 6. Germline loops: CDR1 LNHDA, CDR2 SQIVND (reference sequence). This CDR3 contains 14 residues. V usage is TRBV19 and J usage is TRBJ1-1, with 8 bases identical to TRBD1. This receptor was identified in a woman aged 60-75 years with COVID-19, enrolled during active disease. The sequenced sample was peripheral blood. The CDR3 DNA reads TGTGCCAGTAGTACAGGGACAGGCGCTACTGAAGCTTTCTTT. This codes for CASSTGTGATEAFF.